This is a list of T cell receptor beta chains from one sample in a study of control samples from healthy donors and cancer patients. Generated by immunoSEQ multiplex PCR, the TCRdb table keeps only in-frame clones and is missing some. The table lists about 60,000 clones, roughly 85% of them singletons, with approximately 5% in the top ten. The material sequenced was blood. The receptors stem from a man aged 40-50 years in good health. CDR3s include the opening cysteine and the closing phenylalanine or tryptophan. The D gene is left open where the match is weak. Clone size, where shown, is once, few, many, or a class for clones that have expanded.

j_gene,abundance,d_gene,v_gene,CDR3nt,CDR3aa
TRBJ1-5,NA,TRBD1,TRBV3-1/TRBV3-2,TGTGCCAGCAGCCCGGACAGGGATTTTCGAGGCAATCAGCCCCAGCATTTT,CASSPDRDFRGNQPQHF
TRBJ2-5,NA,NA,TRBV6-5,TGTGCCAGCAGTTACTCCCCCGGGCGACGGGGCGAGACCCAGTACTTC,CASSYSPGRRGETQYF
TRBJ1-5,NA,NA,TRBV6-2/TRBV6-3,TGTGCCAGCAGTAGACGGACTAATCAGCCCCAGCATTTT,CASSRRTNQPQHF
TRBJ2-7,NA,NA,TRBV11-3,TGTGCCAGCAGCCCAAACAGGGCTAGTACCCACGAGCAGTACTTC,CASSPNRASTHEQYF
TRBJ1-1,NA,TRBD1,TRBV6-2/TRBV6-3,TGTGCCAGCAGTTGGGACAGGGGGCGAGTGAGGAACACTGAAGCTTTCTTT,CASSWDRGRVRNTEAFF
TRBJ2-7,NA,NA,TRBV11-3,TGTGCCAGCGGGTCTGGCTACGAGCAGTACTTC,CASGSGYEQYF
TRBJ1-1,NA,NA,TRBV5-4,TGTGCCAGCAGCTTAGGTTTCGGGCCTATGAACACTGAAGCTTTCTTT,CASSLGFGPMNTEAFF
TRBJ2-7,NA,NA,TRBV14,TGTGCCAGCAGCCCAATAGCCCTTCGGGGTGAGCAGTACTTC,CASSPIALRGEQYF
TRBJ2-1,NA,TRBD2,TRBV5-1,TGCGCCAGCAGCCTTACTAGCGGGTCTTCCTACAATGAGCAGTTCTTC,CASSLTSGSSYNEQFF
TRBJ2-3,NA,NA,TRBV10-3,TGTGCCATCAGTGGTAGGAGTTCCAGCACAGATACGCAGTATTTT,CAISGRSSSTDTQYF
TRBJ1-2,NA,NA,TRBV6-6,TGTGCCAGCAGTCCCCGACCTGGAGATGGCTACACCTTC,CASSPRPGDGYTF
TRBJ2-5,once,NA,TRBV9,TGTGCCAGCAGCGTAGAACTAGCCGAAGAGACCCAGTACTTC,CASSVELAEETQYF
TRBJ1-3,NA,NA,TRBV7-9,TGTGCCAGCAGCTTAGACAGGCTAAGCTCTGGAAACACCATATATTTT,CASSLDRLSSGNTIYF
TRBJ1-4,NA,NA,TRBV19,TGTGCCACCCGAAAGGGGTTTTCTGGGGAAAAACTGTTTTTT,CATRKGFSGEKLFF
TRBJ2-4,NA,NA,TRBV3-1/TRBV3-2,TGTGCCAGCAGCCAAGATAGCCATCCGGTGAACATTCAGTACTTC,CASSQDSHPVNIQYF
TRBJ2-3,NA,NA,TRBV7-9,TGTGCCAGCAGCTTATCCGGGGTTCTTGATACGCAGTATTTT,CASSLSGVLDTQYF
TRBJ2-3,once,TRBD1,TRBV18,TGTGCCAGCTCACCACCACAGGGGGCAGATACGCAGTATTTT,CASSPPQGADTQYF
TRBJ2-7,NA,NA,TRBV6-5,TGTGCCAGCAGCAGGACAGCCTCCTACGAGCAGTACTTC,CASSRTASYEQYF
TRBJ2-1,once,TRBD2,TRBV11-1,TGTGCCAGCAGCTTAAGGGCGGGAGTAGGATACAATGAGCAGTTCTTC,CASSLRAGVGYNEQFF
TRBJ2-2,NA,TRBD1,TRBV4-3,TGCGCCAGCAGCCATGGACAGGGATGGTACACCGGGGAGCTGTTTTTT,CASSHGQGWYTGELFF
TRBJ2-7,NA,NA,TRBV9,TGTGCCAGCAGCGTCACCGCCTACGAGCAGTACTTC,CASSVTAYEQYF
TRBJ1-5,NA,NA,TRBV4-1,TGCGCCAGCAGCCAAGCCAATGGGCAGCCCCAGCATTTT,CASSQANGQPQHF
TRBJ1-2,NA,NA,TRBV5-4,TGTGCCAGCAGCTTTACAGGGTTAGTTGGCTACACCTTC,CASSFTGLVGYTF
TRBJ1-6,NA,TRBD1,TRBV6-6,TGTGCCAGCAGTGGACAGGACTTTAATTCACCCCTCCACTTT,CASSGQDFNSPLHF
TRBJ1-2,NA,NA,TRBV20-1,TGCAGTGCTAGTTCAGGGGCGGGTGGCTACACCTTC,CSASSGAGGYTF
TRBJ2-1,NA,NA,TRBV4-3,TGCGCCAGCAGCCAAGCCTCTATACCGAACAATGAGCAGTTCTTC,CASSQASIPNNEQFF
TRBJ2-3,NA,NA,TRBV9,TGTGCCAGCAGCGTAAGGAGAGGAGTCCGAGGGCAGCACATTGGCACAGATACGCAGTATTTT,CASSVRRGVRGQHIGTDTQYF
TRBJ1-2,NA,TRBD1,TRBV7-3,TGTGCCAGCAGCAAGGACAGGGACGGTGGCTACACCTTC,CASSKDRDGGYTF
TRBJ2-4,NA,TRBD2,TRBV11-2,TGTGCCAGCAGCTTAGATCAACTTAGCGGGGGGTCGGCCAAAAACATTCAGTACTTC,CASSLDQLSGGSAKNIQYF
TRBJ2-1,NA,TRBD2,TRBV24-1,TGTGCCACCAGTGCCCTTAGCGGGAGAGGACGGGGAAATGAGCAGTTCTTC,CATSALSGRGRGNEQFF
TRBJ2-2,NA,NA,TRBV9,TGTGCCAGCAGTGGATGGGGGAGTAAGGGAGTCGGGGAGCTGTTTTTT,CASSGWGSKGVGELFF
TRBJ2-5,NA,TRBD2,TRBV7-9,TGTGCCAGCAGCCTAAATAGCGGGAGTCGTGAGACCCAGTACTTC,CASSLNSGSRETQYF
TRBJ2-7,NA,NA,TRBV6-5,TGTGCCAGCAGCAGACGGAGTCCCTCCTACGAGCAGTACTTC,CASSRRSPSYEQYF
TRBJ2-2,once,NA,TRBV2,TGTGCCAGCAGTGACTATCCGGGGGAGCTGTTTTTT,CASSDYPGELFF
TRBJ2-1,NA,NA,TRBV20-1,TGCAGTGCCGACTACCACAATGAGCAGTTCTTC,CSADYHNEQFF
TRBJ1-6,NA,TRBD1,TRBV12-5,TGTGCTAGTGGTGACACCGGACAGGGTAGGAATTCACCCCTCCACTTT,CASGDTGQGRNSPLHF
TRBJ2-4,NA,TRBD1,TRBV7-2,TGTGCCAGCAGCTTAGCCCGACGACAGGGATTAGCCAAAAACATTCAGTACTTC,CASSLARRQGLAKNIQYF
TRBJ1-1,once,TRBD1,TRBV5-1,TGCGCCAGCCGCAACACAGGGGGCATAGCTGAAGCTTTCTTT,CASRNTGGIAEAFF
TRBJ2-5,NA,NA,TRBV24-1,TGTGCCACCAGTGATTTATCCCGGGGACGAGAGACCCAGTACTTC,CATSDLSRGRETQYF
TRBJ1-2,NA,TRBD1,TRBV29-1,TGCAGCGTGGACTACAGGGGACACTATGGCTACACCTTC,CSVDYRGHYGYTF
TRBJ1-4,NA,TRBD1,TRBV10-3,TGTGCCATCAAAGCGGGACAGGGAAATGAAAAACTGTTTTTT,CAIKAGQGNEKLFF
TRBJ2-3,NA,NA,TRBV4-2,TGTGCCAGCAGCCAAGAACTTGCAGATACGCAGTATTTT,CASSQELADTQYF
TRBJ2-1,NA,TRBD2,TRBV5-4,TGTGCCAGCAGCCGCTCCGCTAGCGGCTACAATGAGCAGTTCTTC,CASSRSASGYNEQFF
TRBJ1-6,NA,TRBD1,TRBV28,TGTGCCAGCAGTCCTGCGACAGGGGGCAATAATTCACCCCTCCACTTT,CASSPATGGNNSPLHF
TRBJ2-7,NA,NA,TRBV3-1/TRBV3-2,TGTGCCAGCAGTGCGAGGGCCTACGAGCAGTACTTC,CASSARAYEQYF
TRBJ2-1,NA,NA,TRBV6-2/TRBV6-3,TGTGCCAGCAGTAGCTGGACGGCCTCGGTTCTCAATGAGCAGTTCTTC,CASSSWTASVLNEQFF
TRBJ2-3,NA,TRBD2,TRBV29-1,TGCTCTAGCGGGAGCACAGATACGCAGTATTTT,CSSGSTDTQYF
TRBJ2-7,few,TRBD2,TRBV27,TGTGCCAGCAGTTATCGGGAGGACTACGAGCAGTACTTC,CASSYREDYEQYF
TRBJ2-1,NA,NA,TRBV6-5,TGTGCCAGCAGTTACTCCCAGAAGGGGGGCGATGAGCAGTTCTTC,CASSYSQKGGDEQFF